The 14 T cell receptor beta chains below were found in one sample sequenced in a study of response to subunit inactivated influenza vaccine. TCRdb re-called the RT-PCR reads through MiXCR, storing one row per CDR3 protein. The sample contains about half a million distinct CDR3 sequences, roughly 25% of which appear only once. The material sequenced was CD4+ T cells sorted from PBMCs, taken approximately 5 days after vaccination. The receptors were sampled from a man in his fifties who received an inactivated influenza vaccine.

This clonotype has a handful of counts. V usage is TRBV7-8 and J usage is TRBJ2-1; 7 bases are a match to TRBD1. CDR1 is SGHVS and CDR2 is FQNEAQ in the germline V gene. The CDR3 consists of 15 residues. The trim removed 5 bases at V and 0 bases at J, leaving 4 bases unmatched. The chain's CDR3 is CASSENRGSYNEQFF. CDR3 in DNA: TGTGCCAGCAGCGAAAACAGGGGCTCCTACAATGAGCAGTTCTTC.

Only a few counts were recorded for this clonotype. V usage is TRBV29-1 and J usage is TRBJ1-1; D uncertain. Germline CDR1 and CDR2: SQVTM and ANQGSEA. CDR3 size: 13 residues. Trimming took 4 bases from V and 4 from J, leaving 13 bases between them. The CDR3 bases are TGCAGCGTTGTATACAGTTTGGGCACTGAAGCTTTCTTT. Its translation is CSVVYSLGTEAFF.

CDR3 amino acids: CSARVGAQFYNEQFF. The DNA for the CDR3 is TGCAGTGCTAGAGTGGGGGCCCAATTCTACAATGAGCAGTTCTTC. This rearrangement joins TRBV20-1 to TRBJ2-1; D perhaps matches TRBD1 (6 bases). This CDR3 is 15 amino acids long. Germline-derived CDR1 and CDR2 are DFQATT and SNEGSKA (reference sequence). The V end was cut by 1 base, the J end by 3 bases, with 13 bases between.

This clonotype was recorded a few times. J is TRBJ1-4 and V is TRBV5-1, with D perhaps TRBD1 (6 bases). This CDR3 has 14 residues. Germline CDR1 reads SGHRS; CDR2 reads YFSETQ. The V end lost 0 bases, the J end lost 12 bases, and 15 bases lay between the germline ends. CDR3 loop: CASSLADGGGELFF. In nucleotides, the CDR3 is TGCGCCAGCAGCTTGGCCGACGGAGGGGGTGAACTGTTTTTT.

This CDR3 is CAISEGQGVEAFF. CDR3 bases: TGTGCCATCAGTGAGGGACAGGGGGTTGAAGCTTTCTTT. V and J are TRBV10-3 and TRBJ1-1, with 10 positions matching TRBD1. This CDR3 has 13 amino acids. Germline values: CDR1 ENHRY, CDR2 SYGVKD. The J segment lost 7 bases and the V segment lost 2 bases, leaving 1 base of the junction unmatched.

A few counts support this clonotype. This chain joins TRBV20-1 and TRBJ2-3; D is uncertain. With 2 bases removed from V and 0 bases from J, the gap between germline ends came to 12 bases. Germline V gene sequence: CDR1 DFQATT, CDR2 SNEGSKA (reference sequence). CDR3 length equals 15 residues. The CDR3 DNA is TGCAGTGCTAGACTACCGGGCCGAAGCACAGATACGCAGTATTTT. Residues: CSARLPGRSTDTQYF.

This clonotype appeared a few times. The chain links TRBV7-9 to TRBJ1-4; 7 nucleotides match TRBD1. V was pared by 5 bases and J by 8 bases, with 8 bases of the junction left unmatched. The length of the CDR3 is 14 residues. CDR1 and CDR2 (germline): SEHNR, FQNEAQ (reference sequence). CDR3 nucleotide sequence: TGTGCCAGCAGCCCACAGGGGATTAACGAAAAACTGTTTTTT. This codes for CASSPQGINEKLFF.

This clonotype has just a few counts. CDR3 sequence: CASSLGVGAIATGELFF. CDR3 DNA: TGTGCCAGCAGCTTAGGTGTCGGGGCAATCGCCACCGGGGAGCTGTTTTTT. The V gene is TRBV7-9, the J gene TRBJ2-2; D assignment may be TRBD1 or TRBD2 (5 bases each). The length of the CDR3 is 17 residues. Trimming removed 1 base at V and 4 bases at J, with 16 bases between. Germline assignment: CDR1 SEHNR and CDR2 FQNEAQ (reference sequence). The complete variable domain, with remaining parts taken from reference TRBV7-9 and TRBJ2-2, reads DTGVSQNPRHKITKRGQNVTFRCDPISEHNRLYWYRQTLGQGPEFLTYFQNEAQLEKSRLLSDRFSAERPKGSFSTLEIQRTEQGDSAMYLCASSLGVGAIATGELFFGEGSRLTVL.

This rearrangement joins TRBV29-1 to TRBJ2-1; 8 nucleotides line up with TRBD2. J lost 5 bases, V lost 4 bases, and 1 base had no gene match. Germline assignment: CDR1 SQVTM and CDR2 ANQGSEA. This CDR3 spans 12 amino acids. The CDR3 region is CSVGREDNEQFF. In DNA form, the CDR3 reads TGCAGCGTTGGGCGGGAGGACAATGAGCAGTTCTTC.

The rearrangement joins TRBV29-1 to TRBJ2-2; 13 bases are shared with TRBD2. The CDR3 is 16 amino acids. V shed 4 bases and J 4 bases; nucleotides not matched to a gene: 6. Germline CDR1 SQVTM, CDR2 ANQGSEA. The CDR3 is CSVGPGLAGATGELFF. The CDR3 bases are TGCAGCGTTGGACCCGGACTAGCGGGAGCCACCGGGGAGCTGTTTTTT.

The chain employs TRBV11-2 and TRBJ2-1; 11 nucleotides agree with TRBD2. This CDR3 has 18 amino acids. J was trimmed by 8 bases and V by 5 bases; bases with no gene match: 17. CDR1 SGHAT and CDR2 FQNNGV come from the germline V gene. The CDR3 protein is CASSLRGYSGRAVDEQFF. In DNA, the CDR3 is TGTGCCAGCAGCCTCCGGGGGTATAGCGGGAGGGCCGTGGATGAGCAGTTCTTC.

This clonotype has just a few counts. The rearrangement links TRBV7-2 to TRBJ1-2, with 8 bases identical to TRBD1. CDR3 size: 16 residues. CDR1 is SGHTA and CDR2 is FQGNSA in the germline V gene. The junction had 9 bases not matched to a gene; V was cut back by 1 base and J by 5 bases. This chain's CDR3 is CASSLVPNRGKYGYTF. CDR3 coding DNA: TGTGCCAGCAGCTTAGTACCTAACAGGGGGAAGTATGGCTACACCTTC.

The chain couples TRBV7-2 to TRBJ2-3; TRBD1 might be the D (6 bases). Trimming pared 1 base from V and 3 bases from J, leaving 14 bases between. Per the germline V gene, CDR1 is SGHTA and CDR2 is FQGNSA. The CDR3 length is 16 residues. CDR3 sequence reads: CASSLGLNRETDTQYF. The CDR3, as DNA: TGTGCCAGCAGCTTAGGGTTGAACAGGGAAACAGATACGCAGTATTTT.

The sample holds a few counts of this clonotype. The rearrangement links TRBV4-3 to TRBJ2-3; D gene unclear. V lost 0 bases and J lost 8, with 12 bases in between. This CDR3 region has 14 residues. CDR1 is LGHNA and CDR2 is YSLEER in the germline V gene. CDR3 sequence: CASSQDSLQSTQYF. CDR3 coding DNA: TGCGCCAGCAGCCAAGATTCCCTCCAGAGTACGCAGTATTTT.